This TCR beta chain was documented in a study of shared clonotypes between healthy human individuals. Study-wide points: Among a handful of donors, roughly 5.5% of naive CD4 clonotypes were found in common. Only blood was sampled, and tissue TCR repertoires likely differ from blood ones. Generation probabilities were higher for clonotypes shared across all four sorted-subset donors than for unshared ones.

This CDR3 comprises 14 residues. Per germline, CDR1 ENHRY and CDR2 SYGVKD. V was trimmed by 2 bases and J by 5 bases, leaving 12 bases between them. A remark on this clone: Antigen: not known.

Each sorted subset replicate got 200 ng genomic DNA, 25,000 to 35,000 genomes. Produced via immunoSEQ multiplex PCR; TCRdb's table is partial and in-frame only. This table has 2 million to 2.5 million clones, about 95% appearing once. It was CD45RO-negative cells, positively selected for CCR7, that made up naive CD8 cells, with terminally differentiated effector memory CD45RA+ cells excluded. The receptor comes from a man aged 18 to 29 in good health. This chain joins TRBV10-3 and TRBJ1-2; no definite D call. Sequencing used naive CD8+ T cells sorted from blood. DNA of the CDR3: TGTGCCATCAGTGAGGGGCTAGTTGGATATGGCTACACCTTC. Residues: CAISEGLVGYGYTF.